These 13 T cell receptor beta chains came from one sample sequenced in a study of control samples from healthy donors and cancer patients. Profiled with immunoSEQ multiplex PCR; TCRdb holds only in-frame clones, not every one. Here the sample spans about 130,000 clones, approximately 92% being singletons. Sequenced material: PBMCs. These receptors were obtained from a man older than 75 with head and neck cancer.

This clone appeared a single time. The chain is built from TRBV6-4 and TRBJ1-5, with D uncertain. The V gene lost 8 bases and the J gene lost 7 bases, with 15 bases spanning the gap. CDR1 MRHNA and CDR2 SNTAGT come from the germline V gene. This CDR3 contains 13 residues. The CDR3 loop is CASPRCREQPQHF. CDR3 coding DNA: TGTGCCAGCCCAAGGTGCCGCGAGCAGCCCCAGCATTTT.

This chain joins TRBV3-1 (or the pseudogene TRBV3-2) and TRBJ1-6; tentatively, D is TRBD1 (6 bases). The V and J ends lost 0 bases and 7 bases respectively, with 7 bases between them. The V gene's germline CDR1 is LGHDT and CDR2 YNNKEL (reference sequence). This CDR3 comprises 14 residues. For the CDR3, the DNA is TGTGCCAGCAGCCAAGATCAGGGGAATTCACCCCTCCACTTT. It codes for CASSQDQGNSPLHF.

The CDR3 DNA sequence: TGTGCCAGCAGTCTTCTAGCGGGAGAAAGGCCGGGGGGCTACGAGCAGTACTTC. This codes for CASSLLAGERPGGYEQYF. V usage is TRBV6-2 or TRBV6-3 and J usage is TRBJ2-7, with TRBD2 matching 10 bases. The trim removed 5 bases at V and 3 bases at J, leaving 16 bases unmatched. The CDR3 runs to 18 residues. Germline lookup yields CDR1 MNHEY and CDR2 SVGEGT.

This rearrangement joins TRBV7-2 to TRBJ1-1, with unresolved D. Deletions cut 0 bases from V and 3 bases from J, with 8 bases between. CDR1 SGHTA and CDR2 FQGNSA come from the germline V gene. This CDR3 has 14 amino acids. CDR3 protein: CASSLALEDTEAFF. DNA of the CDR3: TGTGCCAGCAGCTTAGCGCTAGAAGACACTGAAGCTTTCTTT.

V gene TRBV28 combines with J gene TRBJ2-7; 9 nucleotides match TRBD1. J gave up 12 bases and V 3 bases, and 6 bases lay outside the gene matches. This CDR3 spans 12 amino acids. The germline V gene has CDR1 MDHEN and CDR2 SYDVKM. The CDR3 region has the DNA TGTGCCAGCAGTTTCCAGGACAGGGGAAGGTACTTC. This sequence encodes CASSFQDRGRYF.

The chain is built from TRBV27 and TRBJ1-6; perhaps TRBD1 as D (5 bases). This CDR3 comprises 17 residues. Germline CDR1 and CDR2: MNHEY and SMNVEV (reference sequence). V lost 6 bases to trimming and J lost 0 bases, with 15 bases between them. The CDR3 sequence is CASSVKRQSSYNSPLHF. DNA of the CDR3: TGTGCCAGCAGCGTAAAAAGACAGAGCTCCTATAATTCACCCCTCCACTTT.

The V and J genes are TRBV5-1 and TRBJ2-3; D not certain. Germline V gene lookup returns CDR1 SGHRS and CDR2 YFSETQ. The CDR3 has 14 residues. Between the trimmed V and J ends, which lost 5 bases and 0 bases, there was a span of 10 bases. CDR3 sequence reads: CASRDLPSTDTQYF. The CDR3 bases are TGCGCCAGCAGGGACCTACCTAGCACAGATACGCAGTATTTT.

The chain employs TRBV7-2 and TRBJ1-5, with D unclear. Germline assignment: CDR1 SGHTA and CDR2 FQGNSA. Trimming took 0 bases from V and 6 from J, leaving 12 bases between them. The CDR3 runs to 15 residues. CDR3 nucleotides: TGTGCCAGCAGCTTAGCGATAGGGTTCACTCAGCCCCAGCATTTT. Residues: CASSLAIGFTQPQHF.

The chain has TRBV9 and TRBJ2-7; TRBD2 agrees at 7 bases. Germline V gene sequence: CDR1 SGDLS, CDR2 YYNGEE. The CDR3 is 14 residues long. V was pared by 4 bases and J by 3 bases, with 7 bases of the junction left unmatched. The CDR3 sequence: CASSMGDYIYEQYF. The CDR3 DNA follows: TGTGCCAGCAGCATGGGGGACTATATCTACGAGCAGTACTTC.

In regard to this clone: Other DNA sequences within the sample encode an identical CDR3. The V and J genes are TRBV30 and TRBJ1-5; possible D gene TRBD1, 5 bases. Trimming stripped 1 base from V and 3 bases from J, with 7 bases between. CDR1 is GTSNPN, CDR2 SVGIG, per germline (reference sequence). This CDR3 contains 13 residues. The CDR3 bases are TGTGCCTGGAGTGGGGGCAACAATCAGCCCCAGCATTTT. Its translation is CAWSGGNNQPQHF.

The V and J genes are TRBV5-6 and TRBJ1-3, with D possibly matching TRBD1 (5 bases). This CDR3 has 14 residues. Germline CDR1 is SGHDT and CDR2 is YYEEEE. V was trimmed by 1 base and J by 2 bases, leaving 7 bases between them. The CDR3 nucleotides read TGTGCCAGCAGCTTGACGGGGGCTGGAAACACCATATATTTT. Protein sequence: CASSLTGAGNTIYF.

The J gene is TRBJ1-4, the V gene TRBV19; D not resolved. V was cut by 6 bases and J by 7 bases, with 15 bases left in between. The CDR3 contains 14 residues. Per germline, CDR1 LNHDA and CDR2 SQIVND (reference sequence). CDR3 nucleotides: TGTGCCAGTAGCCGTGGGTCCTTGAGTGAAAAACTGTTTTTT. Amino acid sequence: CASSRGSLSEKLFF.

The chain carries TRBV5-1 and TRBJ1-2; 7 positions match TRBD1. This CDR3 is 15 amino acids long. V dropped 4 bases and J dropped 8; count of bases not matched to a gene: 14. Per germline, CDR1 SGHRS and CDR2 YFSETQ. This CDR3 is CASSPGGTDFLGYTF. Here the CDR3 DNA reads TGCGCCAGCAGCCCGGGAGGGACAGACTTTTTGGGCTACACCTTC.